This T cell receptor (beta chain) was sequenced during a study of graft-versus-host responses after intestinal transplantation. About the study: Grafts were multivisceral, liver-intestinal, or isolated intestinal. Every recipient underwent anti-thymocyte globulin induction, then tacrolimus and steroids for roughly 3 years.

Repertoires were generated with immunoSEQ multiplex PCR, while TCRdb's copy carries only in-frame clones and drops some. The sample lists about 120,000 clones, approximately 95% seen once, with over 2.5% in the top ten. Details on this clone: The antigen is not known.

Study-wide findings and caveats: Peak levels of circulating GvH clones tracked with early post-transplant HvG declines. Ileal or blood samples showed some GvH clones first, and such clones were also found in recipient marrow.

Looked up from germline, CDR1 is MNHEY and CDR2 is SVGAGI. The CDR3 contains 10 residues. The V end was cut by 6 bases, the J end by 7 bases, with 3 bases between. Here the sequenced sample was unstimulated CD8+ T cells sorted from spleen or lymph node cells, taken before intestinal transplant. The TCR originated in a human donor who received an intestinal transplant. The chain uses TRBV6-5 and TRBJ1-4; D is ambiguous. The CDR3 sequence: CASRGEKLFF. The CDR3 nucleotides are TGTGCCAGCAGGGGTGAAAAACTGTTTTTT.